The present entry profiles one T cell receptor (beta chain) with its context. Using immunoSEQ multiplex PCR, the repertoire was profiled, and TCRdb retains in-frame clones only, with some absent. The sample holds roughly 87,000 clones, approximately 91% seen once. The CDR3 is 14 residues long. The V segment lost 2 bases and the J segment 5 bases; nucleotides outside the gene matches: 3. CDR1 and CDR2 from the germline V gene are SGHRS and YFSETQ. The data were taken from a study of T cell changes during pregnancy in multiple sclerosis. Here the sequenced sample was PBMCs, taken in the first trimester of pregnancy. The TCR comes from a female donor in good health, serving as a control in a pregnancy study. Some clones in this sample may be carry-over from other donors' samples. The J gene is TRBJ2-7, the V gene TRBV5-1; 11 bases align to TRBD2. Here the CDR3 DNA reads TGCGCCAGCAGCTTTTCTAGCGGGGGGCACGAGCAGTACTTC. Protein: CASSFSSGGHEQYF.